Below, one T cell receptor (beta chain) is given with its context. The target antigen is unknown. Depths of 1 in 200,000 to 1 in 1 million T cells were the sequencing target. This table comes from immunoSEQ multiplex PCR, and its TCRdb copy is limited to in-frame clones, with some not included. The sample holds roughly 200,000 clones, around three quarters seen once. This specimen comes from a study of cytotoxic CD8 clonotypes in ibrutinib-treated CLL. Study at large: Following treatment for a median around 11 months, range 6 to 36, response samples were then taken. Findings and caveats of the study: Baseline clonality, above age-matched healthy donor levels, tracked circulating CD8+ T-cell counts. Investigators sampled sustained-remission and progressing patients at differing times.

The V gene's germline CDR1 is SGHTA and CDR2 FQGNSA. The CDR3 is made up of 15 amino acids. V lost 1 base, J lost 2 bases, and 8 bases lay in between. The source material was PBMCs, sampled after 24 months of ibrutinib treatment. The sequence came from a human donor with chronic lymphocytic leukemia. The chain recombines TRBV7-2 with TRBJ2-2; a weak D match, TRBD1 (5 bases). DNA for the CDR3: TGTGCCAGCAGCTTAGATAGGACAAACACCGGGGAGCTGTTTTTT. It translates to CASSLDRTNTGELFF.